This T cell receptor beta chain was obtained from a study of CD8+ T cells in alopecia areata. cDNA prepared by RNA extraction and subsequent reverse transcription served as the template for sequencing. Generated by immunoSEQ multiplex PCR, the TCRdb table keeps only in-frame clones and is missing some. Of some 150,000 clones listed, around 64% are singletons. The trim removed 8 bases at V and 8 bases at J, leaving 7 bases unmatched. Per germline, CDR1 GTSNPN and CDR2 SVGIG (reference sequence). This CDR3 spans 13 amino acids. V gene TRBV30 combines with J gene TRBJ2-2; 11 bases line up with TRBD1. This TCR was sampled from a human donor with alopecia areata. The specimen was CD8+ T cells sorted from blood, collected at week 0. CDR3 protein: CAGTDRGLGELFF. Here the CDR3 DNA reads TGTGCCGGAACGGACAGGGGGCTAGGGGAGCTGTTTTTT.